Listed below are T cell receptor beta chains from one sample, sequenced in a study of T cell responses to AZD1222 COVID-19 vaccine. Sequenced by immunoSEQ multiplex PCR; TCRdb stores in-frame clones only, minus some. The sample has more than 100,000 clones; 75% to 95% are singletons. The sequencing here drew on peripheral blood, taken 28 days after the second AZD1222 dose. These receptors all come from an adult who received the AZD1222 COVID-19 vaccine. CDR3s include the opening cysteine and the closing phenylalanine or tryptophan. Fields, in order: J gene, clone size, D gene, V gene, CDR3 DNA, CDR3 protein. A D gene is named only where the DNA matches it firmly. Clone sizes are given selectively: once, few, many, or a class where the clone is expanded.

J: TRBJ1-2
size: NA
D: NA
V: TRBV30
DNA: TGTGCCTCCTCGGGGGCTGATGGCTACACCTTC
CDR3: CASSGADGYTF

J: TRBJ1-1
size: NA
D: NA
V: TRBV27
DNA: TGTGCCAGCAGTCCCAGGGCCCCCTACAGCGGCACTGAAGCTTTCTTT
CDR3: CASSPRAPYSGTEAFF

J: TRBJ1-2
size: NA
D: NA
V: TRBV5-5
DNA: TGTGCCAGCAGCTCCCCTTGGGCCCCTAACTATGGCTACACCTTC
CDR3: CASSSPWAPNYGYTF

J: TRBJ1-6
size: NA
D: NA
V: TRBV6-5
DNA: TGTGCCTCCTTGGACCCTGGTCTTAATTCACCCCTCCACTTT
CDR3: CASLDPGLNSPLHF

J: TRBJ1-5
size: NA
D: NA
V: TRBV30
DNA: TGTGCCTGGAGCCCAGGGGACAATCAGCCCCAGCATTTT
CDR3: CAWSPGDNQPQHF

J: TRBJ2-1
size: NA
D: TRBD1
V: TRBV5-6
DNA: TGTGCCAGCAGCTTGGCCCGGGGACAGGCCGTCTTC
CDR3: CASSLARGQAVF

J: TRBJ2-3
size: few
D: NA
V: TRBV7-8
DNA: TGTGCCAGCAGCCCGCGGACGGGGTGGGGAGATACGCAGTATTTT
CDR3: CASSPRTGWGDTQYF

J: TRBJ1-6
size: NA
D: NA
V: TRBV19
DNA: TGTGCCAGTAGTATCTTCTATGGGGGTAATTCACCCCTCCACTTT
CDR3: CASSIFYGGNSPLHF

J: TRBJ2-3
size: NA
D: NA
V: TRBV2
DNA: TGTGCCAGCAGTGAAATTCTAAGCACAGATACGCAGTATTTT
CDR3: CASSEILSTDTQYF

J: TRBJ1-1
size: NA
D: NA
V: TRBV29-1
DNA: TGCAGCGTAGGACCGGGTCTAGGCACTGAAGCTTTCTTT
CDR3: CSVGPGLGTEAFF

J: TRBJ1-3
size: once
D: NA
V: TRBV2
DNA: TGTGCCAGCTCGGACGTTGCCTCTGGAAACACCATATATTTT
CDR3: CASSDVASGNTIYF

J: TRBJ2-5
size: NA
D: NA
V: TRBV10-2
DNA: TGCGCCAGCAGTGATCTGGGGCCCCTGGGGACCCAGTACTTC
CDR3: CASSDLGPLGTQYF

J: TRBJ1-2
size: few
D: NA
V: TRBV20-1
DNA: TGCAGTGCTAGTCTAGGCAGGGCCCAGGGGGGCTACACCTTC
CDR3: CSASLGRAQGGYTF

J: TRBJ1-2
size: NA
D: NA
V: TRBV7-2
DNA: TGTGCCAGCAGCCCTAGGCACTTTGTGTGGGGGAGGTATGGCTACACCTTC
CDR3: CASSPRHFVWGRYGYTF

J: TRBJ1-3
size: NA
D: TRBD1
V: TRBV29-1
DNA: TGCAGCGCTATTGACAGGGCGAGCTCTGGAAACACCATATATTTT
CDR3: CSAIDRASSGNTIYF

J: TRBJ1-6
size: NA
D: NA
V: TRBV19
DNA: TGTGCCAGTAGTATCGTTGGGGAATCACCCCTCCACTTT
CDR3: CASSIVGESPLHF

J: TRBJ1-2
size: NA
D: TRBD1
V: TRBV9
DNA: TGTGCCAGCAGCGGGGGGACAGGGGCTGCTGGCTACACCTTC
CDR3: CASSGGTGAAGYTF

J: TRBJ2-1
size: once
D: NA
V: TRBV12-3/TRBV12-4
DNA: TGTGCCAGCAGTTTGAACGGCAATGAGCAGTTCTTC
CDR3: CASSLNGNEQFF

J: TRBJ2-3
size: once
D: NA
V: TRBV27
DNA: TGTGCCAGCAGTTTAGGCGGAGGGGCCGATACGCAGTATTTT
CDR3: CASSLGGGADTQYF

J: TRBJ1-2
size: NA
D: TRBD1
V: TRBV9
DNA: TGTGCCAGCAGCGTAGAGACAGGGACCTATGGCTACACCTTC
CDR3: CASSVETGTYGYTF

J: TRBJ1-1
size: NA
D: NA
V: TRBV7-9
DNA: TGTGCCAGCAGCTTAGGGGCGGGTTACACTGAAGCTTTCTTT
CDR3: CASSLGAGYTEAFF

J: TRBJ1-2
size: NA
D: TRBD1
V: TRBV12-3/TRBV12-4
DNA: TGTGCCAGCAGTCCTTCAGGGGGGTATGGCTACACCTTC
CDR3: CASSPSGGYGYTF

J: TRBJ2-3
size: NA
D: NA
V: TRBV6-6
DNA: TGTGCCAGCAGTTCACCAGCGGAAGATACGCAGTATTTT
CDR3: CASSSPAEDTQYF

J: TRBJ1-5
size: NA
D: NA
V: TRBV2
DNA: TGTGCCAGCAGTGAAAACGCGACACCGAATCAGCCCCAGCATTTT
CDR3: CASSENATPNQPQHF

J: TRBJ1-1
size: NA
D: NA
V: TRBV2
DNA: TGTGCCAGCAGTGACCCGAGGTGGAACACTGAAGCTTTCTTT
CDR3: CASSDPRWNTEAFF

J: TRBJ2-3
size: once
D: TRBD1
V: TRBV5-8
DNA: TGTGCCAGCAGCTTGGAAACCCAGGGGGCTTTAACAGATACGCAGTATTTT
CDR3: CASSLETQGALTDTQYF

J: TRBJ1-2
size: NA
D: TRBD1
V: TRBV5-1
DNA: TGCGCCAGCAGCTCGTGGACAGGGGATCACTATGGCTACACCTTC
CDR3: CASSSWTGDHYGYTF

J: TRBJ1-2
size: NA
D: TRBD1
V: TRBV7-8
DNA: TGTGCCAGCAGCTTAGGTTCGGGACAGAACATCTATGGCTACACCTTC
CDR3: CASSLGSGQNIYGYTF

J: TRBJ1-5
size: NA
D: NA
V: TRBV10-3
DNA: TGTGCCATCAGCCCGACAGTGACGGAACAGCCCCAGCATTTT
CDR3: CAISPTVTEQPQHF

J: TRBJ2-1
size: NA
D: NA
V: TRBV29-1
DNA: TGCAGCGTTGGGGTTGGGGGTTCTGGAGGCAATGAGCAGTTCTTC
CDR3: CSVGVGGSGGNEQFF

J: TRBJ1-1
size: NA
D: NA
V: TRBV7-2
DNA: TGTGCCAGCAGCTTTTCCGGTGGGAACACTGAAGCTTTCTTT
CDR3: CASSFSGGNTEAFF

J: TRBJ1-5
size: NA
D: NA
V: TRBV3-1/TRBV3-2
DNA: TGTGCCAGCACCCAAGAAAGGCATCGCAATCAGCCCCAGCATTTT
CDR3: CASTQERHRNQPQHF

J: TRBJ2-3
size: NA
D: TRBD2
V: TRBV7-7
DNA: TGTGCTAGCAGCTTAGGCGGCGGGGGGGGCATAGATACGCAGTATTTT
CDR3: CASSLGGGGGIDTQYF

J: TRBJ2-4
size: NA
D: TRBD1
V: TRBV13
DNA: TGTGCCAGCAGCACCGCAGTCCGGGACAGGAAAAACATTCAGTACTTC
CDR3: CASSTAVRDRKNIQYF

J: TRBJ1-2
size: NA
D: NA
V: TRBV27
DNA: TGTGCCAGCAGGTCGGGGGGAGGGGTCTATGGCTACACCTTC
CDR3: CASRSGGGVYGYTF

J: TRBJ1-1
size: NA
D: NA
V: TRBV6-1
DNA: TGTGCCAGCAGTGAAGGTTGGAACACTGAAGCTTTCTTT
CDR3: CASSEGWNTEAFF

J: TRBJ2-1
size: few
D: NA
V: TRBV11-3
DNA: TGTGCCAGCAGCTTAGGTGGACTAATAAAGTTCTTC
CDR3: CASSLGGLIKFF

J: TRBJ1-5
size: NA
D: NA
V: TRBV19
DNA: TGTGCCAGTAGCCGACTATTAAATCAGCCCCAGCATTTT
CDR3: CASSRLLNQPQHF

J: TRBJ2-3
size: NA
D: NA
V: TRBV6-4
DNA: TGTGCCAGCAGGGGAGGTCTGGCGCAGTATTTT
CDR3: CASRGGLAQYF

J: TRBJ1-6
size: NA
D: NA
V: TRBV30
DNA: TGTGCCTCTTCGCGGGGCAATTCACCCCTCCACTTT
CDR3: CASSRGNSPLHF

J: TRBJ1-6
size: NA
D: NA
V: TRBV19
DNA: TGTGCCAGTGGGAGGGTTCGGACACCCCTCCACTTT
CDR3: CASGRVRTPLHF

J: TRBJ1-6
size: NA
D: TRBD1
V: TRBV7-8
DNA: TGTGCCAGCAGCTCGGGACAGGGGAATAATTCACCCCTCCACTTT
CDR3: CASSSGQGNNSPLHF

J: TRBJ2-2
size: NA
D: NA
V: TRBV6-1
DNA: TGTGCCAGCAGTGAGTTTGGTTCCGGGGAGCTGTTTTTT
CDR3: CASSEFGSGELFF

J: TRBJ1-1
size: NA
D: TRBD1
V: TRBV6-5
DNA: TGTGCCAGCAGTTACCCTATAACAGGGGGGGACACTGAAGCTTTCTTT
CDR3: CASSYPITGGDTEAFF

J: TRBJ1-2
size: NA
D: NA
V: TRBV27
DNA: TGTGCCAGCAGGACCCCTTCGGGAGGGGACTATGGCTACACCTTC
CDR3: CASRTPSGGDYGYTF

J: TRBJ1-5
size: NA
D: NA
V: TRBV3-1/TRBV3-2
DNA: TGTGCCAGCAGCCCCGCCGGGCAGGGACTCCACCAGCCCCAGCATTTT
CDR3: CASSPAGQGLHQPQHF

J: TRBJ1-1
size: NA
D: NA
V: TRBV19
DNA: TGTGCCAGTAGTAAGGATTGGGACACTGAAGCTTTCTTT
CDR3: CASSKDWDTEAFF

J: TRBJ1-5
size: once
D: NA
V: TRBV7-9
DNA: TGTGCCAGCAGCTTGAATAGCAATCAGCCCCAGCATTTT
CDR3: CASSLNSNQPQHF